This TCR beta chain originates from a study of CD8 T cells in Susac syndrome. TCR beta from blood CD8+ and CD4+ T cells was sequenced. Reverse transcription used roughly 0.5 to 1 ug RNA and random hexamers. A multiplex approach, immunoSEQ multiplex PCR, amplified TCR beta CDR3 across 54 Vbeta and 13 Jbeta. TCRdb passed the immunoSEQ multiplex PCR reads through MiXCR, listing each CDR3 protein once. The table shows about 200,000 distinct CDR3 sequences, with 91% occurring only once. J lost 4 bases, V lost 1 base, and 19 bases had no gene match. Germline V gives CDR1 SGHTA, CDR2 FQGTGA. The CDR3 totals 21 residues.

Sequenced material: CD4+ T cells from PBMCs. V and J are TRBV7-3 and TRBJ2-6; 7 bases fit TRBD2. The receptor was derived from a human donor with Susac syndrome. CDR3 nucleotide sequence: TGTGCCAGCAGCTTAAAGAAATATGGGAGGGAGCCTTTCGGGGGGGCCAACGTCCTGACTTTC. It encodes CASSLKKYGREPFGGANVLTF.